The next 24 T cell receptor beta chains were all read from a single sample in a study of shared clonotypes between healthy human individuals. Only in-frame clones appear in the TCRdb table, and some are missing; sequencing was by immunoSEQ multiplex PCR. In the table there are hundreds of thousands of clones, more than 95% of which are singletons. Sequencing was done on a sample of naive CD4+ T cells sorted from blood. Subset indicated: CD45RA+ positively selected. The receptors here all came from a woman in her thirties in good health.

This clone was seen just once. The chain has TRBV10-3 and TRBJ1-1; D perhaps matches TRBD1 (5 bases). The CDR3 has 13 amino acids. With 7 bases removed from V and 3 bases from J, the gap between germline ends came to 12 bases. In germline, CDR1 is ENHRY, CDR2 SYGVKD. The CDR3 DNA reads as TGTGCCATCAATCGGGGCGGGTACACTGAAGCTTTCTTT. Translated, it gives CAINRGGYTEAFF.

The chain combines TRBV29-1 with TRBJ2-5, with D perhaps matching TRBD1 or TRBD2 (5 bases each). CDR3 length: 11 residues. Germline V gives CDR1 SQVTM, CDR2 ANQGSEA. The ends were cut back, 4 bases at V and 3 bases at J, with 6 bases in the middle. This CDR3 is CSVGGEETQYF. Written as DNA, the CDR3 is TGCAGCGTTGGAGGGGAAGAGACCCAGTACTTC.

The chain combines TRBV10-1 with TRBJ2-5; D remains ambiguous. V was pared by 5 bases and J by 5 bases, with 15 bases between. CDR1 and CDR2 (germline): WNHNN, SYGVQD (reference sequence). This CDR3 has 14 residues. DNA of the CDR3: TGCGCCAGCAGTCTCTCAGAGAGAAGGGAGACCCAGTACTTC. It yields the protein CASSLSERRETQYF.

The chain uses TRBV5-1 and TRBJ2-1, with 7 bases matching TRBD2. CDR3 size: 15 residues. Losses at the gene ends were 2 bases for V and 4 bases for J; bases not matched to a gene: 6. CDR1 and CDR2 (germline): SGHRS, YFSETQ. For the CDR3, the DNA is TGCGCCAGCAGCTTCTATCTAGCGGAGTACAATGAGCAGTTCTTC. Protein product: CASSFYLAEYNEQFF.

The V and J genes are TRBV30 and TRBJ2-5; 12 bases are a match to TRBD2. This CDR3 has 11 residues. Germline lookup yields CDR1 GTSNPN and CDR2 SVGIG (reference sequence). The V gene end was trimmed by 4 bases and the J gene end by 12 bases; junction bases not matched to a gene: 3. CDR3 bases: TGTGCCTGGAAGACTAGCGGGAGCGAGTACTTC. It encodes CAWKTSGSEYF.

The chain carries TRBV29-1 and TRBJ2-7; a possible D gene is TRBD2 (6 bases). Germline V gene data show CDR1 as SQVTM and CDR2 as ANQGSEA. The CDR3 is 11 residues long. V lost 6 bases, J lost 7 bases, and 13 bases lay in between. The CDR3 nucleotides are TGCAGCGTCCTTTCGGAGGGGGAGCAGTACTTC. The encoded protein is CSVLSEGEQYF.

The chain uses TRBV19 and TRBJ2-1; D remains ambiguous. Germline CDR1 reads LNHDA; CDR2 reads SQIVND (reference sequence). This CDR3 is built from 13 residues. Deletions cut 3 bases from V and 8 bases from J, with 11 bases between. The CDR3 nucleotides read TGTGCCAGTAGTATCAATCGGTTCGATGAGCAGTTCTTC. Encoded protein: CASSINRFDEQFF. Together with reference TRBV19 and TRBJ2-1, the CDR3 gives the full variable domain: DGGITQSPKYLFRKEGQNVTLSCEQNLNHDAMYWYRQDPGQGLRLIYYSQIVNDFQKGDIAEGYSVSREKKESFPLTVTSAQKNPTAFYLCASSINRFDEQFFGPGTRLTVL.

CDR3 in amino acids: CASSRRTDRTSGPLNEQFF. CDR3 sequence (DNA): TGTGCCAGCAGCAGACGGACGGACCGGACCAGCGGTCCCCTCAATGAGCAGTTCTTC. The chain has TRBV11-2 and TRBJ2-1, with D possibly matching TRBD2 (5 bases). Trimming removed 5 bases from V and 6 bases from J, with 29 bases in between. Germline lookup yields CDR1 SGHAT and CDR2 FQNNGV. CDR3 size: 19 residues.

The genes are TRBV6-1 and TRBJ1-5; D perhaps matches TRBD1 (6 bases). The CDR3 sequence is 14 residues long. V lost 7 bases, J lost 5 bases, and 15 bases lay in between. CDR1 and CDR2 (germline): MNHNS, SASEGT. CDR3 DNA sequence: TGTGCCAGCACCCTAGGACAGATACATCAGCCCCAGCATTTT. Its protein product is CASTLGQIHQPQHF.

The rearrangement uses TRBV28 and TRBJ2-7, with D perhaps TRBD1 (5 bases). Germline CDR1 is MDHEN and CDR2 is SYDVKM. Trimming removed 6 bases at V and 2 bases at J, with 14 bases between. The CDR3 has 14 residues. CDR3 loop: CASSRTGVTYEQYF. The CDR3 DNA follows: TGTGCCAGCAGCCGCACAGGTGTTACCTACGAGCAGTACTTC. Variable domain in full (rest from reference TRBV28 and TRBJ2-7): DVKVTQSSRYLVKRTGEKVFLECVQDMDHENMFWYRQDPGLGLRLIYFSYDVKMKEKGDIPEGYSVSREKKERFSLILESASTNQTSMYLCASSRTGVTYEQYFGPGTRLTVT.

The chain joins TRBV28 to TRBJ2-7; tentatively, D is TRBD1 or TRBD2 (6 bases each). V lost 5 bases and J 1 base, leaving 15 bases between the germline ends. This CDR3 region has 15 residues. CDR1 and CDR2 from the germline V gene are MDHEN and SYDVKM. The CDR3 is CASSTGSSESYEQYF. In DNA form, the CDR3 reads TGTGCCAGCAGTACAGGGTCTAGCGAATCCTACGAGCAGTACTTC. Full variable domain (rest looked up from reference TRBV28 and TRBJ2-7): DVKVTQSSRYLVKRTGEKVFLECVQDMDHENMFWYRQDPGLGLRLIYFSYDVKMKEKGDIPEGYSVSREKKERFSLILESASTNQTSMYLCASSTGSSESYEQYFGPGTRLTVT.

The rearrangement joins TRBV19 to TRBJ1-5, with 12 positions matching TRBD1. Germline assignment: CDR1 LNHDA and CDR2 SQIVND (reference sequence). CDR3 length: 19 amino acids. J gave up 0 bases and V 4 bases, and 10 bases lay outside the gene matches. CDR3 sequence reads: CASSTAGTGGVYSNQPQHF. The CDR3, as DNA: TGTGCCAGTAGTACGGCCGGGACAGGGGGCGTTTATAGCAATCAGCCCCAGCATTTT.

This clone was seen only once. CDR3 coding DNA: TGCGCCAGCAGCCAAGGCCCAGGGAGAGACACTGAAGCTTTCTTT. The encoded protein is CASSQGPGRDTEAFF. V and J are TRBV4-1 and TRBJ1-1; D possibly corresponds to TRBD1 (5 bases). Per germline, CDR1 MGHRA and CDR2 YSYEKL. V was pared by 1 base and J by 3 bases, with 12 bases between. This CDR3 is built from 15 residues.

The J gene is TRBJ1-3, the V gene TRBV7-2; D not certain. This CDR3 contains 14 residues. Per the germline V gene, CDR1 is SGHTA and CDR2 is FQGNSA. Trimming cost V 3 bases and J 0 bases, with 6 bases left between them. CDR3 sequence reads: CASSFATSGNTIYF. CDR3 sequence (DNA): TGTGCCAGCAGCTTTGCGACCTCTGGAAACACCATATATTTT.

The chain couples TRBV5-5 to TRBJ2-1; tentatively, D is TRBD2 (6 bases). Between the trimmed V and J ends, which lost 4 bases and 5 bases, there was a span of 10 bases. Germline assignment: CDR1 SGHKS and CDR2 YYEKEE (reference sequence). The CDR3 has 13 residues. CDR3 bases: TGTGCCAGCAGCCAGCGGGCTCACAATGAGCAGTTCTTC. It yields the protein CASSQRAHNEQFF.

This chain links TRBV30 with TRBJ1-5; TRBD1 aligns across 9 bases. V shed 6 bases and J 0 bases; nucleotides not matched to a gene: 12. This CDR3 spans 17 amino acids. Germline V gene data show CDR1 as GTSNPN and CDR2 as SVGIG (reference sequence). CDR3 DNA: TGTGCCTGTGGGACAGGGAAAACTGATTATAGCAATCAGCCCCAGCATTTT. It yields the protein CACGTGKTDYSNQPQHF.

This clone was counted once. The J gene is TRBJ2-3, the V gene TRBV27; 13 bases match TRBD2. CDR3 length: 19 amino acids. CDR1 and CDR2 from the germline V gene are MNHEY and SMNVEV (reference sequence). Trimming took 6 bases from V and 2 from J; bases not matched to a gene: 14. CDR3 protein: CASRPTSGRARLVTDTQYF. CDR3 bases: TGTGCCAGCAGACCTACTAGCGGGAGGGCCCGGTTGGTCACAGATACGCAGTATTTT.

The chain combines TRBV7-2 with TRBJ2-1, with D unresolved. CDR1 is SGHTA, CDR2 FQGNSA, per germline. Deletions cut 1 base from V and 8 bases from J, with 9 bases between. This CDR3 region has 13 residues. The CDR3 reads CASSLGGTDEQFF. CDR3 nucleotide sequence: TGTGCCAGCAGCTTAGGGGGTACGGATGAGCAGTTCTTC.

The V call is TRBV29-1, the J call TRBJ2-1; no definite D call. CDR1 is SQVTM and CDR2 is ANQGSEA in the germline V gene. Trimming shortened V by 0 bases and J by 11 bases, and 8 bases separated the two germline ends. The CDR3 totals 11 residues. CDR3 bases: TGCAGCGTTGAAGAAGGCGGCAAGCAGTTCTTC. It is translated as CSVEEGGKQFF.

The table lists this clone with a few counts. The chain couples TRBV7-3 to TRBJ2-1; 11 bases are a match to TRBD2. Germline V CDR1 and CDR2: SGHTA, FQGTGA. This CDR3 contains 15 residues. The V gene end was trimmed by 4 bases and the J gene end by 5 bases; junction bases not matched to a gene: 4. The CDR3 loop reads CASSSMGLADNEQFF. The CDR3 DNA sequence: TGTGCCAGCAGCTCAATGGGACTAGCGGACAATGAGCAGTTCTTC.

The chain joins TRBV5-1 to TRBJ1-3; 7 nucleotides line up with TRBD1. This CDR3 region has 16 residues. The trim removed 3 bases at V and 2 bases at J, leaving 8 bases unmatched. Germline lookup yields CDR1 SGHRS and CDR2 YFSETQ. The CDR3 here is CASSWGTVGPGNTIYF. The CDR3 nucleotides read TGCGCCAGCAGCTGGGGGACAGTGGGGCCTGGAAACACCATATATTTT.

This chain joins TRBV28 and TRBJ2-7; perhaps TRBD2 as D (6 bases). Germline values: CDR1 MDHEN, CDR2 SYDVKM. This CDR3 has 12 amino acids. The CDR3 nucleotides are TGTGGGGTGAGGAGGGTGGACCGCGAGCAGTACTTC. This translates into CGVRRVDREQYF.

The chain has TRBV27 and TRBJ2-3; either TRBD1 or TRBD2 may fit D (6 bases each). The CDR3 has 15 amino acids. The ends were cut back, 4 bases at V and 2 bases at J, with 13 bases in the middle. Germline CDR1 reads MNHEY; CDR2 reads SMNVEV (reference sequence). CDR3 loop: CASSSRGVDTDTQYF. The CDR3 bases are TGTGCCAGCAGTTCGAGGGGGGTGGACACAGATACGCAGTATTTT.

The chain couples TRBV27 to TRBJ1-4; D might be TRBD1 (6 bases). Germline V gene data show CDR1 as MNHEY and CDR2 as SMNVEV (reference sequence). Trimming stripped 5 bases from V and 8 bases from J, with 15 bases between. This CDR3 region has 14 residues. The CDR3 sequence is CASSRVGAPEKLFF. CDR3 coding DNA: TGTGCCAGCAGTAGGGTGGGGGCGCCCGAAAAACTGTTTTTT.